This TCR beta chain emerged from a study of OX40 agonist ivuxolimab in advanced cancers. At the level of the study: Participants averaged approximately 65 years of age (range roughly 23 to 80) and were 75% to 90% male. The study's findings and limits: Researchers did not determine the expanded peripheral T cells' antigen specificity. Among the nonresponders, some also had low normalized T-cell clonal expansion.

This clone has a handful of counts. Antigen specificity is unknown. CDR3 size: 13 residues. V was shortened by 3 bases and J by 5 bases, with 10 bases between the two germline ends. Per germline, CDR1 SGHTA and CDR2 FQGNSA. Sequencing was performed with immunoSEQ multiplex PCR; in TCRdb, only in-frame clones are kept and a portion is missing. The sample includes more than 45,000 clones, about four fifths of them seen just once. Drawing of blood for sampling happened at baseline, at cycle 4 day 1, and at cycle 7 day 1. This clonotype originated in an adult with an advanced solid tumor such as melanoma, head and neck, liver or kidney cancer. The sample consisted of CD4+ or CD8+ T cells sorted from blood, taken in a trial of the OX40 agonist ivuxolimab. The gene calls are TRBV7-2 and TRBJ2-5; D could derive from TRBD1 or TRBD2 (6 bases each). The chain's CDR3 is CASSFTGRETQYF. CDR3 nucleotide sequence: TGTGCCAGCAGCTTTACAGGGAGGGAGACCCAGTACTTC.